This entry concerns a single T cell receptor beta chain. Other DNA sequences in the same sample also yield this CDR3. This sample was taken from a study of control samples from healthy donors and cancer patients. Using immunoSEQ multiplex PCR, the repertoire was profiled, and TCRdb retains in-frame clones only, with some absent. The sample records about 110,000 clones, more than 75% being singletons. The specimen sequenced was PBMCs. The sequence was collected from a woman aged 55-70 years with lung cancer.

The CDR3 protein is CASSLEGNTEAFF. CDR3 bases: TGCGCCAGCAGCCTCGAGGGGAACACTGAAGCTTTCTTT. V usage is TRBV5-1 and J usage is TRBJ1-1; D is ambiguous. This CDR3 has 13 amino acids. The germline V gene encodes CDR1 SGHRS and CDR2 YFSETQ. V gave up 4 bases and J gave up 1 base, with 8 bases separating them.